Below, one T cell receptor (beta chain) is given with its context. The CDR3 consists of 13 residues. Germline CDR1 is SGHDT and CDR2 is YYEEEE. The V and J ends lost 4 bases and 2 bases, in that order; junction bases with no gene match: 0. This table comes from immunoSEQ multiplex PCR, and its TCRdb copy is limited to in-frame clones, with some not included. This sample yields 65,000 to 85,000 clones, of which roughly 91% are seen a single time; approximately 20% belongs to the top ten. This entry comes from a study of blood T cell repertoires in COVID-19. As for the study in general: Both acute and convalescent COVID-19 samples were obtained from the United States, Italy and Spain.

The chain links TRBV5-6 to TRBJ2-7, with 10 bases matching TRBD2. This clonotype was obtained from a human donor in a cohort sampled during active COVID-19. Sequenced sample: peripheral blood. As DNA, the CDR3 is TGTGCCAGCAGCAGCGGGGGGGCCTACGAGCAGTACTTC. It translates to CASSSGGAYEQYF.